This T cell receptor beta chain was observed in a study of early T cells in non-severe SARS-CoV-2 infection. General study findings and limits: Anti-spike CD8 responses were favored in VDJdb matching, and private and CD4 specificities were missed.

The germline gives CDR1 KGHSH, CDR2 LQKENI. The CDR3 runs 14 residues. V dropped 3 bases and J dropped 4 bases, with 12 bases sitting between them. Via MiXCR, TCRdb re-called the 5' RACE reads, giving one row per CDR3 protein. The sample contains nearly 95,000 distinct CDR3 sequences, over 15% of which appear only once. This clonotype was counted only a few times. The antigen is unknown. This receptor was taken from an adult who was a healthcare worker with PCR-confirmed SARS-CoV-2 infection or an uninfected control (not recorded which). The specimen comprised whole blood, sampled at baseline. The V call is TRBV18, the J call TRBJ1-2; no clear D. The CDR3 sequence is CASSPSERGYGYTF. In DNA, the CDR3 is TGTGCCAGCTCACCTTCGGAACGGGGCTATGGCTACACCTTC.